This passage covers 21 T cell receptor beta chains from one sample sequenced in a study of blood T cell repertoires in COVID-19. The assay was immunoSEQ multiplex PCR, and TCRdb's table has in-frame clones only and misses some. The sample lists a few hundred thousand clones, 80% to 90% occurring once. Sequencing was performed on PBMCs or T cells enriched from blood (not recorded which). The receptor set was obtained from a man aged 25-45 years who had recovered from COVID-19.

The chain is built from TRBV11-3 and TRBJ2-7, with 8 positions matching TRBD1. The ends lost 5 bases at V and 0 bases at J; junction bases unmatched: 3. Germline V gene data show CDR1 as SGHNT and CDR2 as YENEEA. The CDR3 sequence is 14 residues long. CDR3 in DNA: TGTGCCAGCAGCCTGGGACAGGCCTCCTACGAGCAGTACTTC. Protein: CASSLGQASYEQYF.

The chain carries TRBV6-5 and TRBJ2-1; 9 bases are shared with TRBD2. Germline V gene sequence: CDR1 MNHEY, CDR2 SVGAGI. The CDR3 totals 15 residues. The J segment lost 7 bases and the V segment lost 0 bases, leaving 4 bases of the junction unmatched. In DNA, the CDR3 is TGTGCCAGCAGTTACTCGCGGGGGGGCGGGAATGAGCAGTTCTTC. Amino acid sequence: CASSYSRGGGNEQFF.

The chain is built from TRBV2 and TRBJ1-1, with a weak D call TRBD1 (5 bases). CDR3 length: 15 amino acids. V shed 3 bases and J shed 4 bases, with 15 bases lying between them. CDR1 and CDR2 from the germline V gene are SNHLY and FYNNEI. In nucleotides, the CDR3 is TGTGCCAGCAGTGAGCGTCAGGGTCGGATCACTGAAGCTTTCTTT. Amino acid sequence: CASSERQGRITEAFF.

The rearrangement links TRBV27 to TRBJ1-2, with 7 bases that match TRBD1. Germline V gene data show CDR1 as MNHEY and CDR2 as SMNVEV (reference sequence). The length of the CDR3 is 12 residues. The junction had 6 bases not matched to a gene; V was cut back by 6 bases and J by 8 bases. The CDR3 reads CASRTGAEGYTF. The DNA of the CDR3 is TGTGCCAGCAGAACAGGGGCGGAAGGCTACACCTTC.

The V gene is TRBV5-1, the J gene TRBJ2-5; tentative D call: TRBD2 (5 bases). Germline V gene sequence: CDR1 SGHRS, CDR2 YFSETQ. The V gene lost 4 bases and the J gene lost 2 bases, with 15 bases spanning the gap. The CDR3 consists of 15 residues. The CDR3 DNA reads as TGCGCCAGCAGCAGTGAGGGAAATGTGCAAGAGACCCAGTACTTC. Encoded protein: CASSSEGNVQETQYF.

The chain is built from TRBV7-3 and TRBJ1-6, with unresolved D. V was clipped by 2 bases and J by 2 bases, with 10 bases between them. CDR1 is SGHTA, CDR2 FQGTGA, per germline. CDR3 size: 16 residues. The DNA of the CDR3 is TGTGCCAGCAGCTTAGTATCCGGGACCTATAATTCACCCCTCCACTTT. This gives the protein CASSLVSGTYNSPLHF.

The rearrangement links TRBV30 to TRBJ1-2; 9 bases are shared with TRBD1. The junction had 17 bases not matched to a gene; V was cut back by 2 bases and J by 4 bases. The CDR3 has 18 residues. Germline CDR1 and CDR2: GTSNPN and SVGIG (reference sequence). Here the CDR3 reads CAWSSHTGTGSDGYGYTF. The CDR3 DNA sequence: TGTGCCTGGAGTTCCCATACCGGGACAGGGAGTGACGGCTATGGCTACACCTTC.

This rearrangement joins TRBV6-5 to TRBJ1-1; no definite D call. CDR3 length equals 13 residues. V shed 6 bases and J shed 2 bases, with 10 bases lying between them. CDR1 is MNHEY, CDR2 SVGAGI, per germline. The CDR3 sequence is CASRWRPNTEAFF. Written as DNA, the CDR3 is TGTGCCAGCAGATGGCGGCCTAACACTGAAGCTTTCTTT.

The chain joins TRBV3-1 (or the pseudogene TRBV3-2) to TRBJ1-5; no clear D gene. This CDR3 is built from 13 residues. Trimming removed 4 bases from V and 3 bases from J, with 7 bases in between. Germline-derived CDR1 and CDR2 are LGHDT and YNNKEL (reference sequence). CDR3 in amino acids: CASSPGPNQPQHF. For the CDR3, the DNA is TGTGCCAGCAGCCCGGGTCCCAATCAGCCCCAGCATTTT.

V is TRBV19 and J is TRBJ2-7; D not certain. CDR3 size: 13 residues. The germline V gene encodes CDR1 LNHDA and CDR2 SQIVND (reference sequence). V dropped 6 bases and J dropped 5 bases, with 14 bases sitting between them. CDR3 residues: CASSHYADDEQYF. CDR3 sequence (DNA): TGTGCCAGTAGCCACTATGCCGACGACGAGCAGTACTTC.

CDR3 residues: CASGLRTSGGAIKETQYF. As DNA, the CDR3 is TGTGCCAGCGGCCTTAGGACTAGCGGGGGGGCAATCAAGGAGACCCAGTACTTC. The chain is built from TRBV7-8 and TRBJ2-5; 15 bases agree with TRBD2. V lost 8 bases, J lost 5 bases, and 15 bases stayed unmatched. Germline V gives CDR1 SGHVS, CDR2 FQNEAQ. The CDR3 is 18 amino acids. Full variable domain (remainder filled in from reference TRBV7-8 and TRBJ2-5): GAGVSQSPRYKVAKRGQDVALRCDPISGHVSLFWYQQALGQGPEFLTYFQNEAQLDKSGLPSDRFFAERPEGSVSTLKIQRTQQEDSAVYLCASGLRTSGGAIKETQYFGPGTRLLVL.

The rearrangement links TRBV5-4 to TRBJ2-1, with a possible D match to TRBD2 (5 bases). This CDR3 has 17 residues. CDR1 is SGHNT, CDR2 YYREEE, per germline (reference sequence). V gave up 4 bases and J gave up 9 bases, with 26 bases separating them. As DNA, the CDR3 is TGTGCCAGCAGCGGCACGGAAGCGGTCGCCTTCTTCGGTGAGCAGTTCTTC. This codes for CASSGTEAVAFFGEQFF.

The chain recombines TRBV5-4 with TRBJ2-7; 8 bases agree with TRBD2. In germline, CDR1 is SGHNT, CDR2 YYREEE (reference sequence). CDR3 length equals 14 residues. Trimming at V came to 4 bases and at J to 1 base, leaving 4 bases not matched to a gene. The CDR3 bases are TGTGCCAGCAGCGGCCTAGCGGGTTCCTACGAGCAGTACTTC. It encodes CASSGLAGSYEQYF.

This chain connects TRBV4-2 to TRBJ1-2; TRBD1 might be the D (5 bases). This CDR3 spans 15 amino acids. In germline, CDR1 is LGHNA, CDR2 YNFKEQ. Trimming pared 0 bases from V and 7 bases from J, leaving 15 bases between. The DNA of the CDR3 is TGTGCCAGCAGCCAAGAGGGGGTGCGGGGGGGTGGCTACACCTTC. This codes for CASSQEGVRGGGYTF.

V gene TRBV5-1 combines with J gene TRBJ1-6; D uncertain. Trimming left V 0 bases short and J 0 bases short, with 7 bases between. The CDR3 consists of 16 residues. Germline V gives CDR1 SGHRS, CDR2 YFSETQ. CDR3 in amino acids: CASSLVESSYNSPLHF. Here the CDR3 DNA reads TGCGCCAGCAGCTTGGTAGAGAGCTCCTATAATTCACCCCTCCACTTT.

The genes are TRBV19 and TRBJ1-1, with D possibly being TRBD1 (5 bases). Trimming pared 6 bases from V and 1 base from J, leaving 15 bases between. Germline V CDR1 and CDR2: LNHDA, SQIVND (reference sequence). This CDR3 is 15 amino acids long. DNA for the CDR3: TGTGCCAGTAGGAACCTTGGGGGGGAGAACACTGAAGCTTTCTTT. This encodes CASRNLGGENTEAFF.

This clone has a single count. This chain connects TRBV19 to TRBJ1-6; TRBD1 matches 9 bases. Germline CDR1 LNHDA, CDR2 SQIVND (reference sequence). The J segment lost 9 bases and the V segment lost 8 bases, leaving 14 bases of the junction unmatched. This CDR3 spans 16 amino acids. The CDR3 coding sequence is TGTGCCAGTCACAAGCAGTCCGGGACAGGGAGTTCACCCCTCCACTTT. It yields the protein CASHKQSGTGSSPLHF.

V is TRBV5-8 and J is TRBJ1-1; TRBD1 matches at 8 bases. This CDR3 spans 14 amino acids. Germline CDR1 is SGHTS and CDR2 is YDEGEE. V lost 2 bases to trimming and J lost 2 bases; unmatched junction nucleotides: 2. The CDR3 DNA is TGTGCCAGCAGCTTCAGGGGGCATAACACTGAAGCTTTCTTT. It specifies CASSFRGHNTEAFF.

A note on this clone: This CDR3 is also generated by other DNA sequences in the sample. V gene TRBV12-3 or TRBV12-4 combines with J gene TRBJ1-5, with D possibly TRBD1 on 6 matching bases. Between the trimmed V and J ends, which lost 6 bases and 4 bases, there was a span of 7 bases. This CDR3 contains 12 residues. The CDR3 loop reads CASSRGNQPQHF. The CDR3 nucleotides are TGTGCCAGCAGCAGGGGTAATCAGCCCCAGCATTTT.

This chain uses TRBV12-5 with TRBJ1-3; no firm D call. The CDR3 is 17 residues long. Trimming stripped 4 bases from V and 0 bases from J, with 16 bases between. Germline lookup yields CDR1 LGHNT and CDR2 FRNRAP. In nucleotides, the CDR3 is TGTGCTAGTGGTTCCCCACATTCGTCAAGCTCTGGAAACACCATATATTTT. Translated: CASGSPHSSSSGNTIYF.

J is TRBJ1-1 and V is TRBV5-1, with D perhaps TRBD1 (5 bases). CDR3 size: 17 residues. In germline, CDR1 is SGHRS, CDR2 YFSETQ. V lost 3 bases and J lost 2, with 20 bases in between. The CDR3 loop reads CASSSAGGWQVNTEAFF. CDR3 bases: TGCGCCAGCAGCTCAGCGGGGGGGTGGCAGGTCAACACTGAAGCTTTCTTT.